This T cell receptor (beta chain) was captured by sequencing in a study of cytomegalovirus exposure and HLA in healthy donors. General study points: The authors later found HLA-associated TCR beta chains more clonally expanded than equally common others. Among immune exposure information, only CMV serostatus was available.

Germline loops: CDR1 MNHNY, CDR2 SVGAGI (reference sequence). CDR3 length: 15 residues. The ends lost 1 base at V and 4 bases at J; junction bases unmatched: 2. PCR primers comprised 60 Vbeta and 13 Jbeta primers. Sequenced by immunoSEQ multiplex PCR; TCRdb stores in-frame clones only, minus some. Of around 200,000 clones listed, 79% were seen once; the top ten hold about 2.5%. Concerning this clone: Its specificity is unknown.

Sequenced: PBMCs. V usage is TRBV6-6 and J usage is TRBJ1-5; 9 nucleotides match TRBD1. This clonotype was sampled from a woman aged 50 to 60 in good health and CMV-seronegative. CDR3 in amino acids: CASSYFGTGNQPQHF. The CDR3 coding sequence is TGTGCCAGCAGTTACTTTGGGACAGGGAATCAGCCCCAGCATTTT.